The following is a T cell receptor (beta chain) sequence with its context. This sample was included in a study of T cells in Graves' hyperthyroidism and ophthalmopathy. The CDR3 has 15 residues. V gave up 3 bases and J gave up 4 bases, with 16 bases separating them. In germline, CDR1 is SGDLS, CDR2 YYNGEE. Amplified TCR beta CDR3 regions came from RNA transcripts. In the first-round RT-PCR of the TCR CDR3, the HTBI primer set was used. TCRdb recomputed calls from the multiplex PCR reads with MiXCR, one row per CDR3 protein. The repertoire holds over 700,000 distinct CDR3 sequences, with just over 35% as singletons.

Material: blood. The chain joins TRBV9 to TRBJ1-2; the D is unclear. This clonotype was sampled from a woman aged 40 to 50 with Graves' hyperthyroidism. The CDR3 coding sequence is TGTGCCAGCAGCGGCCCCGCGGGTACACCCTATGGCTACACCTTC. Translating gives CASSGPAGTPYGYTF. The full variable domain, in which reference TRBV9 and TRBJ1-2 provide the parts outside the CDR3, is DSGVTQTPKHLITATGQRVTLRCSPRSGDLSVYWYQQSLDQGLQFLIQYYNGEERAKGNILERFSAQQFPDLHSELNLSSLELGDSALYFCASSGPAGTPYGYTFGSGTRLTVV.